The rows below give T cell receptor beta chains drawn from one sample of a study of response to subunit inactivated influenza vaccine. TCRdb re-called the RT-PCR reads through MiXCR, storing one row per CDR3 protein. The sample lists about 480,000 distinct CDR3 sequences, roughly 27% seen once, with 1.5% to 2% in the top ten. Sequenced material: CD4+ T cells sorted from PBMCs, taken roughly 5 days after vaccination. These receptors originate from a man aged 50 to 60 who received an inactivated influenza vaccine. Each CDR3 is given with its conserved first and last residue. The D gene is left open where the match is weak. Size values are once, few and many counts, or a class for expanded clones, and some rows have none.

size	D	J	V	DNA	CDR3
NA	NA	TRBJ2-2	TRBV6-1	TGTGCCAGCCAGCCGGACTATTTCACCGGGGAGCTGTTTTTT	CASQPDYFTGELFF
NA	TRBD2	TRBJ2-1	TRBV11-2	TGTGCCAGCAGCTTAGTCGTCGCGGGGGCCTACAATGAGCAGTTCTTC	CASSLVVAGAYNEQFF
few	NA	TRBJ1-2	TRBV20-1	TGCAGTGCAACCGGACTGTTCGGCTACACCTTC	CSATGLFGYTF
NA	NA	TRBJ1-2	TRBV18	TGTGCCAGCTCACCGACTTTCCTAGCGGGCTACACCTTC	CASSPTFLAGYTF
NA	TRBD1	TRBJ1-1	TRBV20-1	TGCAGTGCTCCGGACAGGAGGAACACTGAAGCTTTCTTT	CSAPDRRNTEAFF
NA	TRBD2	TRBJ2-5	TRBV7-9	TGTGCCAGCAGCCTCCCACTAGCGGGTCAAGAGACCCAGTACTTC	CASSLPLAGQETQYF
NA	NA	TRBJ2-6	TRBV7-2	TGTGCCAGCACCGATAGGACGACTGGGGCCAACGTCCTGACTTTC	CASTDRTTGANVLTF
few	TRBD1	TRBJ2-1	TRBV20-1	TGCAGTGCTAGGGGACAGCTCCTCTACAATGAGCAGTTCTTC	CSARGQLLYNEQFF
NA	NA	TRBJ1-1	TRBV28	TGTGCCAGCAGTTTATGGAACAGGTTAAACACTGAAGCTTTCTTT	CASSLWNRLNTEAFF
few	NA	TRBJ2-2	TRBV24-1	TGTGCCACCAGTGATTTGGCCAGGGCTCCCACCGGGGAGCTGTTTTTT	CATSDLARAPTGELFF
few	NA	TRBJ1-3	TRBV7-2	TGTGCCAGCAGCTCCTACAGGGCCTCTGGAAACACCATATATTTT	CASSSYRASGNTIYF
NA	TRBD1	TRBJ2-6	TRBV6-1	TGTGCCAGCAGTGAAGGGACAGGGAGCTCTGGGGCCAACGTCCTGACTTTC	CASSEGTGSSGANVLTF
many	NA	TRBJ1-5	TRBV7-2	TGTGCCAGCAGCCTGGGACAAGTCAATCAGCCCCAGCATTTT	CASSLGQVNQPQHF
NA	TRBD1	TRBJ2-3	TRBV5-6	TGTGCCAGCAGCTTGGCGGTGGCAAGGGGACAGGGGAACACAGATACGCAGTATTTT	CASSLAVARGQGNTDTQYF
NA	TRBD1	TRBJ2-7	TRBV9	TGTGCCAGCAGCCGTGACAGGGGGGCCTACGAGCAGTACTTC	CASSRDRGAYEQYF
NA	NA	TRBJ2-5	TRBV29-1	TGCAGCGTGGCCGAACCCGGCGGAGTCGGGCAAGAGACCCAGTACTTC	CSVAEPGGVGQETQYF
NA	TRBD1	TRBJ2-5	TRBV5-1	TGCGCCAGCAGCACCGACAGGGCCGGGGAGACCCAGTACTTC	CASSTDRAGETQYF
NA	NA	TRBJ2-7	TRBV28	TGTGCCAGCAGTTTGGGCAGGAGGGCCTACGAGCAGTACTTC	CASSLGRRAYEQYF
few	NA	TRBJ2-1	TRBV11-2	TGTGCCAGCAGCTTAGATTTAACTACGGTCGAGCGTGGTGAGCAGTTCTTC	CASSLDLTTVERGEQFF
NA	NA	TRBJ2-2	TRBV7-2	TGTGCCAGCAGCTTGGGGTGGGGGTCCGGGGAGCTGTTTTTT	CASSLGWGSGELFF
NA	NA	TRBJ2-1	TRBV5-5	TGTGCCAGCAGCGAACAGGGAGCGCAGTCCTACAATGAGCAGTTCTTC	CASSEQGAQSYNEQFF
NA	NA	TRBJ2-1	TRBV6-5	TGTGCCAGCAGTTACTCTAACATTTACAATGAGCAGTTCTTC	CASSYSNIYNEQFF
once	TRBD1	TRBJ2-5	TRBV5-1	TGCGCCAGCAGCGTGGACAGGGCTGAAGAGAACCAGTACTTC	CASSVDRAEENQYF
NA	NA	TRBJ1-2	TRBV4-3	TGCGCCAGCAGCCAATCCCTGGGCGAATATGGCTACACCTTC	CASSQSLGEYGYTF
few	NA	TRBJ2-7	TRBV12-3/TRBV12-4	TGTGCCAGCAGTCCAGGGGTGTTGCGTTTCTACGAGCAGTACTTC	CASSPGVLRFYEQYF
NA	NA	TRBJ1-2	TRBV24-1	TGTGCCACCAGTGTTGGGGATAAATATGGCTACACCTTC	CATSVGDKYGYTF
NA	NA	TRBJ1-6	TRBV12-3/TRBV12-4	TGTGCCAGCAGTTATGGGTCGGGGAACACCTATAATTCACCCCTCCACTTT	CASSYGSGNTYNSPLHF